The 26 T cell receptor beta chains listed next were all sequenced from one sample in a study of PD-1 blockade in classical Hodgkin lymphoma. TCRdb's table, derived via immunoSEQ multiplex PCR, lists solely in-frame clones and lacks some. The data contain approximately 100,000 clones, approximately 90% of them singletons. There was relapse after autologous stem cell transplantation in every patient, and there was variation in brentuximab vedotin exposure. The sample in question was peripheral blood mononuclear cells (PBMCs), obtained before the second cycle of nivolumab. Receptors originate from a human donor with classical Hodgkin lymphoma.

The chain combines TRBV7-9 with TRBJ1-1; maybe TRBD1 (6 bases). Trimming left V 0 bases short and J 3 bases short, with 11 bases between. The CDR3 contains 15 residues. CDR1 and CDR2 (germline): SEHNR, FQNEAQ (reference sequence). The CDR3, as DNA: TGTGCCAGCAGCTTAGCGCAGGGGAGGGACACTGAAGCTTTCTTT. The encoded protein is CASSLAQGRDTEAFF.

The gene calls are TRBV9 and TRBJ1-1; 9 bases are shared with TRBD1. The V segment lost 3 bases and the J segment 1 base; nucleotides outside the gene matches: 1. The CDR3 length is 14 residues. Germline lookup yields CDR1 SGDLS and CDR2 YYNGEE. CDR3 sequence reads: CASSEGQGNTEAFF. The CDR3 DNA reads TGTGCCAGCAGCGAGGGACAGGGGAACACTGAAGCTTTCTTT.

The chain is built from TRBV18 and TRBJ1-1; D remains unclear. In germline, CDR1 is KGHSH, CDR2 LQKENI. The CDR3 sequence is 12 residues long. V was trimmed by 1 base and J by 3 bases, leaving 3 bases between them. The DNA of the CDR3 is TGTGCCAGCTCACCACTGGACACTGAAGCTTTCTTT. Encoded protein: CASSPLDTEAFF.

J is TRBJ2-7 and V is TRBV6-6, with D maybe TRBD1 (6 bases). There are 14 residues in the CDR3. The V gene lost 9 bases and the J gene lost 5 bases, with 20 bases spanning the gap. From germline, CDR1 is MNHNY and CDR2 SVGAGI (reference sequence). The CDR3 region is CASHRNRAANEQYF. The DNA for the CDR3 is TGTGCCAGTCACAGGAACAGGGCGGCGAACGAGCAGTACTTC.

The gene calls are TRBV7-9 and TRBJ2-1; D is perhaps TRBD1 (5 bases). The V gene's germline CDR1 is SEHNR and CDR2 FQNEAQ (reference sequence). The CDR3 loop spans 13 amino acids. V was shortened by 5 bases and J by 6 bases, with 11 bases between the two germline ends. The CDR3 DNA sequence: TGTGCCAGCAGCCAACGAAGGGGCAATGAGCAGTTCTTC. Amino acids: CASSQRRGNEQFF.

This chain uses TRBV11-2 with TRBJ2-7; TRBD1 matches at 9 bases. The CDR3 has 15 residues. Germline loops: CDR1 SGHAT, CDR2 FQNNGV. V was pared by 3 bases and J by 2 bases, with 5 bases of the junction left unmatched. The CDR3 sequence is CASSFRTGETYEQYF. CDR3 DNA: TGTGCCAGCAGCTTCCGGACAGGGGAAACCTACGAGCAGTACTTC.

For the CDR3, the DNA is TGTGCCAGCTCACCGGGGACATCAGAAAAACTGTTTTTT. It yields the protein CASSPGTSEKLFF. The chain employs TRBV18 and TRBJ1-4; TRBD1 is a possible D gene (6 bases). In germline, CDR1 is KGHSH, CDR2 LQKENI. Trimming cost V 3 bases and J 8 bases, with 10 bases left between them. CDR3 length: 13 amino acids. Combining the CDR3 with reference TRBV18 and TRBJ1-4 gives the whole variable domain NAGVMQNPRHLVRRRGQEARLRCSPMKGHSHVYWYRQLPEEGLKFMVYLQKENIIDESGMPKERFSAEFPKEGPSILRIQQVVRGDSAAYFCASSPGTSEKLFFGSGTQLSVL.

The chain uses TRBV9 and TRBJ2-6, with 8 bases aligning to TRBD1. J lost 0 bases, V lost 4 bases, and 9 bases had no gene match. Germline CDR1 and CDR2: SGDLS and YYNGEE. The CDR3 covers 18 residues. The CDR3 spells CASSPEGDRSSGANVLTF. The CDR3 DNA reads TGTGCCAGCAGCCCAGAGGGGGACAGGAGCTCTGGGGCCAACGTCCTGACTTTC.

The chain combines TRBV6-1 with TRBJ2-7; TRBD2 is a possible D gene (6 bases). Germline V gene sequence: CDR1 MNHNS, CDR2 SASEGT. The CDR3 extends over 15 amino acids. V lost 3 bases to trimming and J lost 4 bases, with 16 bases between them. In DNA form, the CDR3 reads TGTGCCAGCAGTGAGGTGCAGTGGGGGAGGTACGAGCAGTACTTC. This translates into CASSEVQWGRYEQYF.

CDR3 amino acids: CASSAFETEAEQYF. CDR3 DNA: TGTGCCAGCAGCGCGTTTGAGACAGAGGCCGAGCAGTACTTC. The chain joins TRBV11-3 to TRBJ2-7, with D perhaps matching TRBD1 (5 bases). The ends were cut back, 5 bases at V and 6 bases at J, with 17 bases in the middle. The germline V gene encodes CDR1 SGHNT and CDR2 YENEEA. This CDR3 region has 14 residues. Filled out from reference TRBV11-3 and TRBJ2-7, the complete variable domain reads EAGVVQSPRYKIIEKKQPVAFWCNPISGHNTLYWYLQNLGQGPELLIRYENEEAVDDSQLPKDRFSAERLKGVDSTLKIQPAELGDSAVYLCASSAFETEAEQYFGPGTRLTVT.

This chain joins TRBV28 and TRBJ1-4; the match to TRBD1 covers 7 bases. Germline V gene lookup returns CDR1 MDHEN and CDR2 SYDVKM. The CDR3 has 16 residues. V was clipped by 5 bases and J by 0 bases; unmatched bases: 6. In nucleotides, the CDR3 is TGTGCCAGCAGTGTGCCGGGACAGTCAACTAATGAAAAACTGTTTTTT. Translation: CASSVPGQSTNEKLFF. The full variable domain, its missing parts supplied by reference TRBV28 and TRBJ1-4, is DVKVTQSSRYLVKRTGEKVFLECVQDMDHENMFWYRQDPGLGLRLIYFSYDVKMKEKGDIPEGYSVSREKKERFSLILESASTNQTSMYLCASSVPGQSTNEKLFFGSGTQLSVL.

This clone has only one observation. The rearrangement uses TRBV7-6 and TRBJ1-2, with D perhaps TRBD1 (5 bases). The V end was cut by 1 base, the J end by 3 bases, with 12 bases between. The CDR3 totals 15 residues. Germline CDR1 and CDR2: SGHVS and FNYEAQ. CDR3 nucleotides: TGTGCCAGCAGCTTAGTGGCAGGGAAACACTATGGCTACACCTTC. Encoded protein: CASSLVAGKHYGYTF.

The chain uses TRBV29-1 and TRBJ2-7; 9 positions agree with TRBD1. The V gene's germline CDR1 is SQVTM and CDR2 ANQGSEA. The CDR3 is 13 residues long. After removal of 6 bases from V and 3 bases from J, the junction contained 6 bases not matched to a gene. The DNA of the CDR3 is TGCAGCGTCAAAACGGGACAGGGCTACGAGCAGTACTTC. The encoded protein is CSVKTGQGYEQYF.

The rearrangement joins TRBV7-6 to TRBJ1-2, with a possible D match to TRBD1 (5 bases). CDR3 length equals 11 residues. The germline CDR1 and CDR2 sequences are SGHVS and FNYEAQ. Trimming took off 8 bases at V and 6 bases at J, with 10 bases between the two ends. The CDR3: CASGAGDGYTF. CDR3 coding DNA: TGTGCCAGCGGGGCCGGGGATGGCTACACCTTC.

The V call is TRBV5-6, the J call TRBJ1-1, with a weak D call TRBD1 (6 bases). CDR3 size: 15 residues. Germline loops: CDR1 SGHDT, CDR2 YYEEEE. V lost 0 bases and J 4 bases, leaving 13 bases between the germline ends. The CDR3 region has the DNA TGTGCCAGCAGCTTGGTTTGGGGGGCGGTCACTGAAGCTTTCTTT. It encodes CASSLVWGAVTEAFF.

The rearrangement links TRBV10-3 to TRBJ2-2, with TRBD1 as a possible D gene (6 bases). Germline loops: CDR1 ENHRY, CDR2 SYGVKD. CDR3 length: 14 amino acids. Trimming took 8 bases from V and 4 from J, leaving 14 bases between them. CDR3 coding DNA: TGTGCCATCGGGGAGACAGGCATCACCGGGGAGCTGTTTTTT. Protein sequence: CAIGETGITGELFF.

This rearrangement joins TRBV19 to TRBJ2-3; D is undetermined. Germline CDR1 is LNHDA and CDR2 is SQIVND (reference sequence). The CDR3 has 14 residues. Trimming stripped 3 bases from V and 2 bases from J, with 9 bases between. The CDR3 region is CASSMWASTDTQYF. In nucleotides, the CDR3 is TGTGCCAGTAGTATGTGGGCCTCCACAGATACGCAGTATTTT.

This rearrangement joins TRBV9 to TRBJ1-5; D remains unclear. The CDR3 totals 14 residues. Between the trimmed V and J ends, which lost 0 bases and 5 bases, there was a span of 9 bases. Germline CDR1 and CDR2: SGDLS and YYNGEE. Here the CDR3 reads CASSVEGWDQPQHF. The CDR3 DNA sequence: TGTGCCAGCAGCGTAGAGGGCTGGGATCAGCCCCAGCATTTT. The full variable domain, with the rest looked up from reference TRBV9 and TRBJ1-5, is DSGVTQTPKHLITATGQRVTLRCSPRSGDLSVYWYQQSLDQGLQFLIQYYNGEERAKGNILERFSAQQFPDLHSELNLSSLELGDSALYFCASSVEGWDQPQHFGDGTRLSIL.

This clone was seen a few times. The chain combines TRBV6-4 with TRBJ2-2; a possible D gene is TRBD1 (6 bases). Trimming pared 8 bases from V and 1 base from J, leaving 11 bases between. CDR3 size: 14 residues. The germline gives CDR1 MRHNA, CDR2 SNTAGT. The DNA for the CDR3 is TGTGCCAGCCAATCGGGACAGAACACCGGGGAGCTGTTTTTT. Protein: CASQSGQNTGELFF.

The chain links TRBV2 to TRBJ1-1; D is unclear. Trimming took off 0 bases at V and 10 bases at J, with 12 bases between the two ends. Germline V gives CDR1 SNHLY, CDR2 FYNNEI. The CDR3 runs to 13 residues. This chain's CDR3 is CASSEAGPVPAFF. The CDR3 DNA follows: TGTGCCAGCAGTGAAGCCGGACCGGTCCCAGCTTTCTTT.

The chain employs TRBV6-1 and TRBJ2-7, with 7 bases matching TRBD1. The length of the CDR3 is 15 residues. Per the germline V gene, CDR1 is MNHNS and CDR2 is SASEGT. The trim removed 6 bases at V and 0 bases at J, leaving 8 bases unmatched. The CDR3 loop is CASRVTGSYSYEQYF. The CDR3 DNA reads TGTGCCAGCAGAGTGACAGGGTCGTACTCCTACGAGCAGTACTTC.

The chain uses TRBV6-1 and TRBJ1-2; D ambiguous. Trimming shortened V by 3 bases and J by 5 bases, and 16 bases separated the two germline ends. This CDR3 spans 15 amino acids. Germline CDR1 reads MNHNS; CDR2 reads SASEGT. The CDR3 loop is CASSESVPDVYGYTF. The CDR3 DNA sequence: TGTGCCAGCAGTGAGTCGGTCCCAGATGTTTATGGCTACACCTTC.

The chain recombines TRBV6-5 with TRBJ1-1, with D perhaps matching TRBD1 (5 bases). The CDR3 consists of 14 residues. Trimming left V 7 bases short and J 4 bases short, with 16 bases between. Germline CDR1 MNHEY, CDR2 SVGAGI. The CDR3 region is CASTNSDGGTEAFF. CDR3 nucleotide sequence: TGTGCCAGCACTAACTCCGACGGGGGCACTGAAGCTTTCTTT.

J is TRBJ2-7 and V is TRBV7-7, with 8 nucleotides matching TRBD1. The germline V gene has CDR1 SSHAT and CDR2 FNYEAQ (reference sequence). J was trimmed by 2 bases and V by 1 base; bases with no gene match: 4. This CDR3 has 15 amino acids. The CDR3 is CASSLGTGIPYEQYF. The CDR3 DNA is TGTGCCAGCAGCTTAGGGACAGGGATCCCCTACGAGCAGTACTTC. Variable domain in full (rest from reference TRBV7-7 and TRBJ2-7): GAGVSQSPRYKVTKRGQDVTLRCDPISSHATLYWYQQALGQGPEFLTYFNYEAQPDKSGLPSDRFSAERPEGSISTLTIQRTEQRDSAMYRCASSLGTGIPYEQYFGPGTRLTVT.

This sequence joins TRBV9 and TRBJ1-2, with D possibly TRBD1 on 5 matching bases. CDR3 size: 14 residues. V lost 4 bases, J lost 4 bases, and 14 bases lay in between. Looked up from germline, CDR1 is SGDLS and CDR2 is YYNGEE. CDR3 in amino acids: CASSPGGGAYGYTF. Here the CDR3 DNA reads TGTGCCAGCAGCCCCGGGGGAGGAGCCTATGGCTACACCTTC. Based on the CDR3 plus reference TRBV9 and TRBJ1-2, the full variable domain is DSGVTQTPKHLITATGQRVTLRCSPRSGDLSVYWYQQSLDQGLQFLIQYYNGEERAKGNILERFSAQQFPDLHSELNLSSLELGDSALYFCASSPGGGAYGYTFGSGTRLTVV.

This sequence joins TRBV5-5 and TRBJ1-4, with D unclear. The CDR3 totals 12 residues. Germline V lookup: CDR1 SGHKS, CDR2 YYEKEE (reference sequence). The V gene lost 3 bases and the J gene lost 8 bases, with 8 bases spanning the gap. CDR3 sequence reads: CASSWAGEKLFF. For the CDR3, the DNA is TGTGCCAGCAGCTGGGCTGGGGAAAAACTGTTTTTT.